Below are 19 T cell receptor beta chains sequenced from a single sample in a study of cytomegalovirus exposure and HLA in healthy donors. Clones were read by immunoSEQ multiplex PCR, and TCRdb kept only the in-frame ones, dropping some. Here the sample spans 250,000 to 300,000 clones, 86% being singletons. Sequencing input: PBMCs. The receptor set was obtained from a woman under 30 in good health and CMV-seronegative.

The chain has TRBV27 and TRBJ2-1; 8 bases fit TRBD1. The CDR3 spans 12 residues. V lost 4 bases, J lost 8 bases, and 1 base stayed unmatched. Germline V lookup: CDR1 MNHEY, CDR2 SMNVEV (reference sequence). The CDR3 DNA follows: TGTGCCAGCAGTTGGGACAGGCATGAGCAGTTCTTC. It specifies CASSWDRHEQFF.

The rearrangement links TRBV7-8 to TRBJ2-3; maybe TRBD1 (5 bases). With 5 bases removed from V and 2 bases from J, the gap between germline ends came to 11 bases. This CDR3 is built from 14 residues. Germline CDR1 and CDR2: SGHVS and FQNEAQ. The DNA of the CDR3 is TGTGCCAGCAGCCAGACAGATTTCACAGATACGCAGTATTTT. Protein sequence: CASSQTDFTDTQYF.

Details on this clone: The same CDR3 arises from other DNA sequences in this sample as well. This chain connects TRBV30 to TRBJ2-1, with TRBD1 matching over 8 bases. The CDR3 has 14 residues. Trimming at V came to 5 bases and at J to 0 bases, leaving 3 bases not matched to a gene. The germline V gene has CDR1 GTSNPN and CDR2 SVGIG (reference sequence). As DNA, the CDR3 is TGTGCCTGGGGACAGGGAAGCTCCTACAATGAGCAGTTCTTC. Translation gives CAWGQGSSYNEQFF.

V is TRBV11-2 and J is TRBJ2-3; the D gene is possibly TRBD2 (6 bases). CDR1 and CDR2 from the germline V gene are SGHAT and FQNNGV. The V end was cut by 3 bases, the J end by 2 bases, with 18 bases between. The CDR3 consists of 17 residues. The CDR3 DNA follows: TGTGCCAGCAGCTTGGGAGTAGGGAGGACTATCACAGATACGCAGTATTTT. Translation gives CASSLGVGRTITDTQYF.

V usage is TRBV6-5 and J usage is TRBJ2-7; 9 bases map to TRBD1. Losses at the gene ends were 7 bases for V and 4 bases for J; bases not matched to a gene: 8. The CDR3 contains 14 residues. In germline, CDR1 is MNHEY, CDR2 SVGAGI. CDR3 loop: CASKSEQGAYEQYF. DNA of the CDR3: TGTGCCAGCAAGTCGGAACAGGGGGCGTACGAGCAGTACTTC.

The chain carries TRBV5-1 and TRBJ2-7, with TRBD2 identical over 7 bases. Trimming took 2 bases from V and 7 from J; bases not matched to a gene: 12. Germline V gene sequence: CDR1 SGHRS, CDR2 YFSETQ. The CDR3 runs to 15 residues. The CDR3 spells CASSFTGEGGGEQYF. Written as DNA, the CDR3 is TGCGCCAGCAGCTTTACCGGCGAGGGCGGGGGTGAGCAGTACTTC.

CDR3 region: CASSRTGLPKKLFF. The CDR3 region has the DNA TGTGCCAGCAGTCGGACAGGGCTTCCTAAAAAACTGTTTTTT. The genes are TRBV6-5 and TRBJ1-4; 8 bases are shared with TRBD1. The CDR3 is made up of 14 amino acids. The V gene's germline CDR1 is MNHEY and CDR2 SVGAGI. V shed 5 bases, J shed 9 bases, and the junction held 8 bases outside the gene matches.

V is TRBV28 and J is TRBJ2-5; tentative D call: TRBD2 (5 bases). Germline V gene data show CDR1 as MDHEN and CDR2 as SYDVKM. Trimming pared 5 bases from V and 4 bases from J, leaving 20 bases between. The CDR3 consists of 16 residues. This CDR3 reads CASSPLITRDGETQYF. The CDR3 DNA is TGTGCCAGCAGTCCTTTAATTACTAGAGATGGAGAGACCCAGTACTTC.

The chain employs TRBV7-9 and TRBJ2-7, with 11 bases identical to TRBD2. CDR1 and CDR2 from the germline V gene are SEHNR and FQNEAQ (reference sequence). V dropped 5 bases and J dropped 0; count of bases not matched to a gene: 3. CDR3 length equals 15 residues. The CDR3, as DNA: TGTGCCAGCAGCCGAACTAGCGGGAGCTCCTACGAGCAGTACTTC. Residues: CASSRTSGSSYEQYF.

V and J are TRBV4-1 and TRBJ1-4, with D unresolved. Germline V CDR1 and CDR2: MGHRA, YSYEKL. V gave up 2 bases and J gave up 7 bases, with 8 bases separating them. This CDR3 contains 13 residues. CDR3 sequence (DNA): TGCGCCAGCAGCCAACCCGGAGCTGAAAAACTGTTTTTT. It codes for CASSQPGAEKLFF.

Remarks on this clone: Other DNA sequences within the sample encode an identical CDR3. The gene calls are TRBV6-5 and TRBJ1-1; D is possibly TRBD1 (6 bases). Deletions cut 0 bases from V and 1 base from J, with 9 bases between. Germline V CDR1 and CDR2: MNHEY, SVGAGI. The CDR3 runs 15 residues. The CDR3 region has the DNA TGTGCCAGCAGTTACTCAGGCAGGGGGAACACTGAAGCTTTCTTT. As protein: CASSYSGRGNTEAFF.

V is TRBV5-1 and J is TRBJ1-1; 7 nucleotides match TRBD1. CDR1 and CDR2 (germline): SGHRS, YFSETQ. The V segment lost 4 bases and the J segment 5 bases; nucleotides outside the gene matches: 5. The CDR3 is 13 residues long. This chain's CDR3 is CASSPRTGTEAFF. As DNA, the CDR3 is TGCGCCAGCAGCCCCAGGACAGGAACTGAAGCTTTCTTT.

CDR3 DNA: TGTGCCAGCATCAGGGACCCAGGACAGGGAGGCACTGAAGCTTTCTTT. Amino acid sequence: CASIRDPGQGGTEAFF. The gene calls are TRBV5-6 and TRBJ1-1; 8 bases match TRBD1. Unmatched junction bases numbered 14, after V lost 6 bases and J lost 4 bases. The germline V gene encodes CDR1 SGHDT and CDR2 YYEEEE. The CDR3 is 16 residues long. The complete variable domain, with remaining parts taken from reference TRBV5-6 and TRBJ1-1, reads DAGVTQSPTHLIKTRGQQVTLRCSPKSGHDTVSWYQQALGQGPQFIFQYYEEEERQRGNFPDRFSGHQFPNYSSELNVNALLLGDSALYLCASIRDPGQGGTEAFFGQGTRLTVV.

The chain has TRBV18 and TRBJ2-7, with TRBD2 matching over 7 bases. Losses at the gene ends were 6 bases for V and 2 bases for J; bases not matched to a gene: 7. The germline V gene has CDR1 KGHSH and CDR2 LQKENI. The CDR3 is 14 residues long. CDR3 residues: CASSDLGTTYEQYF. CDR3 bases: TGTGCCAGCTCCGACCTCGGGACTACCTACGAGCAGTACTTC.

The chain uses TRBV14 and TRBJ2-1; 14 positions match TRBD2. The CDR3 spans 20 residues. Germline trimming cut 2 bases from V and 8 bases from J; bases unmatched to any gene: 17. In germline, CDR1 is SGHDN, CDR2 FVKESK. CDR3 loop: CASSQPRIGRLAGGVDEQFF. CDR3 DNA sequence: TGTGCCAGCAGCCAACCACGTATCGGCAGACTAGCGGGGGGGGTGGATGAGCAGTTCTTC.

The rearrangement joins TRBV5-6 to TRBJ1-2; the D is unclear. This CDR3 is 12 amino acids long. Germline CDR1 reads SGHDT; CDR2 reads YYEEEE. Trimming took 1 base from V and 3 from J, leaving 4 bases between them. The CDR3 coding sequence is TGTGCCAGCAGCTTGACAGACTATGGCTACACCTTC. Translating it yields CASSLTDYGYTF.

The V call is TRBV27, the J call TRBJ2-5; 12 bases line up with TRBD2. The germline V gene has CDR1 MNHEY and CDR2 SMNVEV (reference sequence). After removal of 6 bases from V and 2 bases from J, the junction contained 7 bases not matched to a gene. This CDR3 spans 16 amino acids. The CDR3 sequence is CASRTGLAGTQETQYF. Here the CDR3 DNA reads TGTGCCAGCAGAACTGGACTAGCGGGGACACAAGAGACCCAGTACTTC.

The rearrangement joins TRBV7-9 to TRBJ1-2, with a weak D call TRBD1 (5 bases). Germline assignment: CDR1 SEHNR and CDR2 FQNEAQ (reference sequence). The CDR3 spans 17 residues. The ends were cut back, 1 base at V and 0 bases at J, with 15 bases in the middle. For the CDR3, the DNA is TGTGCCAGCAGCTTAGATTCCATGTGGGGCCCTAACTATGGCTACACCTTC. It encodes CASSLDSMWGPNYGYTF.

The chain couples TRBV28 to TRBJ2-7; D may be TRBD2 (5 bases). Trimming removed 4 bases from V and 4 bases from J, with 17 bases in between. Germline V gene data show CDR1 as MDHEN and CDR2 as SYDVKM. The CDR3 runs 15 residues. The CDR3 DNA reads TGTGCCAGCAGTTCCCCCGTGTTAGCGTCGTACGAGCAGTACTTC. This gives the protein CASSSPVLASYEQYF.